A single sample gave rise to the 20 T cell receptor beta chains below, sequenced in a study of CD8 T cells in ankylosing spondylitis. TCRdb processed the 5' RACE reads anew with MiXCR; each CDR3 protein has one entry. This table has some 150,000 distinct CDR3 sequences, around two fifths appearing once. Sequences were obtained from synovial fluid, either unsorted or a sorted T cell fraction (not recorded which). The receptors stem from a male donor with ankylosing spondylitis.

The chain is built from TRBV20-1 and TRBJ1-1, with a tentative D call TRBD1 (5 bases). Germline CDR1 reads DFQATT; CDR2 reads SNEGSKA (reference sequence). There are 14 residues in the CDR3. V was cut by 8 bases and J by 5 bases, with 21 bases left in between. The CDR3 loop is CSLSLDSPRTEAFF. The CDR3 region has the DNA TGCAGTTTATCCCTAGACAGCCCGCGGACTGAAGCTTTCTTT.

This clonotype was observed at least ten times. Written as DNA, the CDR3 is TGTGCCAGCAGTTACTTCCAGGCGACCGGGGAGCTGTTTTTT. This encodes CASSYFQATGELFF. The chain employs TRBV6-5 and TRBJ2-2; D is ambiguous. V lost 1 base to trimming and J lost 5 bases, with 8 bases between them. From germline, CDR1 is MNHEY and CDR2 SVGAGI. The CDR3 runs to 14 residues.

In its sample, this clonotype was seen a few times. The rearrangement uses TRBV4-1 and TRBJ2-7; TRBD2 matches 8 bases. The CDR3 has 16 residues. Losses at the gene ends were 0 bases for V and 1 base for J; bases not matched to a gene: 5. CDR1 MGHRA and CDR2 YSYEKL come from the germline V gene. CDR3: CASSQDLRGDSYEQYF. CDR3 DNA: TGCGCCAGCAGCCAAGATTTGCGGGGGGATTCCTACGAGCAGTACTTC.

Only a few counts were recorded for this clonotype. The V call is TRBV5-1, the J call TRBJ1-2; TRBD1 might be the D (6 bases). The CDR3 loop spans 18 amino acids. The germline gives CDR1 SGHRS, CDR2 YFSETQ. Trimming stripped 3 bases from V and 1 base from J, with 22 bases between. CDR3 sequence: CASSSGGPGIFNNYGYTF. The CDR3 bases are TGCGCCAGCAGCTCCGGGGGGCCGGGAATCTTTAATAACTATGGCTACACCTTC.

Many counts were recorded for this clonotype. This chain links TRBV7-9 with TRBJ2-5; D remains unclear. CDR3 length equals 12 residues. V dropped 7 bases and J dropped 2 bases, with 8 bases sitting between them. CDR1 is SEHNR, CDR2 FQNEAQ, per germline (reference sequence). The DNA for the CDR3 is TGTGCCAGCAATGGCGTGCAAGAGACCCAGTACTTC. Translation: CASNGVQETQYF.

The rearrangement links TRBV12-3 or TRBV12-4 to TRBJ1-1, with D perhaps TRBD1 (6 bases). V was clipped by 2 bases and J by 1 base, with 8 bases between them. The CDR3 sequence is 14 residues long. This chain's CDR3 is CASSLTGSNTEAFF. For the CDR3, the DNA is TGTGCCAGCAGTTTAACAGGGTCGAACACTGAAGCTTTCTTT.

This clonotype was counted between two and nine times. The chain combines TRBV30 with TRBJ2-7; 14 nucleotides line up with TRBD2. The CDR3 sequence is 16 residues long. V trimming: 5 bases; J trimming: 3 bases; junction bases outside the gene matches: 9. Germline CDR1 GTSNPN, CDR2 SVGIG (reference sequence). The CDR3 DNA sequence: TGTGCCTGGGGACTAGCGGGAGGACTTGTATTCTACGAGCAGTACTTC. Protein: CAWGLAGGLVFYEQYF.

The rearrangement uses TRBV3-1 and TRBJ1-6; TRBD1 might be the D (6 bases). Germline V lookup: CDR1 LGHDT, CDR2 YNNKEL (reference sequence). The CDR3 is made up of 15 amino acids. V was clipped by 0 bases and J by 8 bases, with 11 bases between them. The CDR3 reads CASSQDVSGDSPLHF. CDR3 bases: TGTGCCAGCAGCCAAGATGTGTCAGGGGATTCACCCCTCCACTTT.

This chain's CDR3 is CSARDGTGEADTQYF. The DNA of the CDR3 is TGCAGTGCTAGAGACGGGACAGGGGAGGCAGATACGCAGTATTTT. The chain employs TRBV20-1 and TRBJ2-3, with 10 positions matching TRBD1. V was pared by 0 bases and J by 4 bases, with 4 bases of the junction left unmatched. CDR1 and CDR2 (germline): DFQATT, SNEGSKA (reference sequence). The length of the CDR3 is 15 residues.

This clonotype has only a few counts. The chain joins TRBV15 to TRBJ1-5; D gene unclear. The V and J ends lost 1 base and 2 bases respectively, with 18 bases between them. The V gene's germline CDR1 is LNHNV and CDR2 YYDKDF (reference sequence). The CDR3 is 18 residues long. The CDR3 DNA is TGTGCCACCAGCAGAGCAGAGGGTAGGCCGGGCCGCAATCAGCCCCAGCATTTT. Translated, it gives CATSRAEGRPGRNQPQHF.

V gene TRBV2 combines with J gene TRBJ2-7, with D perhaps assigned TRBD1 or TRBD2 (5 bases each). Germline lookup yields CDR1 SNHLY and CDR2 FYNNEI. Between the trimmed V and J ends, which lost 5 bases and 2 bases, there was a span of 13 bases. The length of the CDR3 is 14 residues. The CDR3 sequence is CASSTRDGAYEQYF. CDR3 DNA: TGTGCCAGCAGTACCCGGGACGGAGCCTACGAGCAGTACTTC.

The chain recombines TRBV4-1 with TRBJ1-1; 7 bases match TRBD1. The junction had 15 bases not matched to a gene; V was cut back by 2 bases and J by 0 bases. This CDR3 contains 19 residues. Germline values: CDR1 MGHRA, CDR2 YSYEKL. CDR3 region: CASSQRLGRDRLLNTEAFF. CDR3 sequence (DNA): TGCGCCAGCAGCCAAAGATTGGGCCGGGACAGACTACTGAACACTGAAGCTTTCTTT.

V usage is TRBV5-1 and J usage is TRBJ2-2; D is unclear. The CDR3 has 13 residues. V dropped 4 bases and J dropped 9 bases, with 13 bases sitting between them. Germline V lookup: CDR1 SGHRS, CDR2 YFSETQ. The CDR3 loop reads CASSQNGRWELFF. CDR3 nucleotides: TGCGCCAGCAGCCAGAACGGTCGGTGGGAGCTGTTTTTT.

The genes are TRBV28 and TRBJ2-7, with 10 nucleotides matching TRBD2. CDR3 length: 16 amino acids. Germline CDR1 and CDR2: MDHEN and SYDVKM. J lost 5 bases, V lost 5 bases, and 12 bases had no gene match. The CDR3: CASSKPGYLAGDEQYF. CDR3 bases: TGTGCCAGCAGTAAACCCGGGTACCTAGCGGGAGACGAGCAGTACTTC.

The chain links TRBV7-8 to TRBJ2-1; 10 bases match TRBD2. J lost 7 bases, V lost 5 bases, and 5 bases had no gene match. CDR3 length equals 14 residues. Germline CDR1 reads SGHVS; CDR2 reads FQNEAQ. This CDR3 is CASSLLAGWNEQFF. For the CDR3, the DNA is TGTGCCAGCAGCCTACTAGCGGGGTGGAATGAGCAGTTCTTC.

J is TRBJ2-4 and V is TRBV7-9; the D is unclear. The CDR3 is made up of 14 amino acids. Germline V lookup: CDR1 SEHNR, CDR2 FQNEAQ (reference sequence). V was shortened by 5 bases and J by 0 bases, with 8 bases between the two germline ends. The CDR3 loop reads CASSPDGAKNIQYF. The DNA of the CDR3 is TGTGCCAGCAGCCCGGACGGAGCCAAAAACATTCAGTACTTC. Filled out from reference TRBV7-9 and TRBJ2-4, the complete variable domain reads DTGVSQNPRHKITKRGQNVTFRCDPISEHNRLYWYRQTLGQGPEFLTYFQNEAQLEKSRLLSDRFSAERPKGSFSTLEIQRTEQGDSAMYLCASSPDGAKNIQYFGAGTRLSVL.

This clonotype was seen at least ten times. The chain has TRBV3-2 and TRBJ2-1; the table calls TRBD1, which could not be checked here. TRBV3-2 is listed as a pseudogene. The CDR3 has 15 amino acids. CDR3 nucleotide sequence: TGTGCCAGCAGCATAAAGCGGGGACATTACAATGAGCAGTTCTTC. Protein product: CASSIKRGHYNEQFF.

The chain uses TRBV7-9 and TRBJ1-4; D is possibly TRBD1 (6 bases). Trimming took off 7 bases at V and 8 bases at J, with 20 bases between the two ends. Germline V gene data show CDR1 as SEHNR and CDR2 as FQNEAQ (reference sequence). The CDR3 has 15 amino acids. CDR3 region: CASTSRGAQGEKLFF. CDR3 nucleotide sequence: TGTGCCAGCACCTCACGGGGGGCGCAGGGAGAAAAACTGTTTTTT.

The V and J genes are TRBV30 and TRBJ2-2; 8 bases fit TRBD1. V lost 4 bases to trimming and J lost 0 bases; unmatched junction nucleotides: 7. The CDR3 has 16 residues. From germline, CDR1 is GTSNPN and CDR2 SVGIG (reference sequence). The CDR3 spells CAWKLKDRANTGELFF. CDR3 DNA sequence: TGTGCCTGGAAGCTCAAGGACAGGGCGAACACCGGGGAGCTGTTTTTT.

CDR3: CASSQGGMRDEQFF. The CDR3 bases are TGTGCCAGCAGCCAAGGGGGGATGCGGGATGAGCAGTTCTTC. The rearrangement joins TRBV14 to TRBJ2-1; D is perhaps TRBD1 or TRBD2 (5 bases each). CDR3 size: 14 residues. Per the germline V gene, CDR1 is SGHDN and CDR2 is FVKESK. Trimming shortened V by 1 base and J by 8 bases, and 12 bases separated the two germline ends.